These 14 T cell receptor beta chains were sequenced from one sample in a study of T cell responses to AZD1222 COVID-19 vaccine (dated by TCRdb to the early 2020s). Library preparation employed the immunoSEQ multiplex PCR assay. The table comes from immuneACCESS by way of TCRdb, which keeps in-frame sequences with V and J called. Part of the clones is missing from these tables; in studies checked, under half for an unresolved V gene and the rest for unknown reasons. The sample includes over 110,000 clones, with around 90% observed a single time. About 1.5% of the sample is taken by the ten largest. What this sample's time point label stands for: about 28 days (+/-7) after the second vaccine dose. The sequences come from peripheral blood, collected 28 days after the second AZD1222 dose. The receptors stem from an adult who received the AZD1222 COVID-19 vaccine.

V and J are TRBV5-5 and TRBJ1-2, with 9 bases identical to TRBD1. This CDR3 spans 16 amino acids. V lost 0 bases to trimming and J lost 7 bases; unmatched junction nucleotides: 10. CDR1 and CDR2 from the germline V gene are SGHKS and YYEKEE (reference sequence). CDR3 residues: CASSLARTGVGFGYTF. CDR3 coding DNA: TGTGCCAGCAGCTTGGCCCGGACAGGGGTGGGTTTTGGCTACACCTTC.

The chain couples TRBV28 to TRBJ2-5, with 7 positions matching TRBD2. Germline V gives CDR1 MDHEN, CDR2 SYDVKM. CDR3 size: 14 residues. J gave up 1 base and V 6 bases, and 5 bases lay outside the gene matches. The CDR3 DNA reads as TGTGCCAGCAGCCGACGGACTAGCCAAGAGACCCAGTACTTC. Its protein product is CASSRRTSQETQYF.

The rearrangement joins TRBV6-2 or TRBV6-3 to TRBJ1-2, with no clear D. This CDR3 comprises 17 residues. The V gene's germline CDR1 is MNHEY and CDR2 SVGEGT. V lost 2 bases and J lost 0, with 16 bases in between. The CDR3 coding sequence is TGTGCCAGCAGTTACCCTACCTTTCAGACGGCTAACTATGGCTACACCTTC. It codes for CASSYPTFQTANYGYTF.

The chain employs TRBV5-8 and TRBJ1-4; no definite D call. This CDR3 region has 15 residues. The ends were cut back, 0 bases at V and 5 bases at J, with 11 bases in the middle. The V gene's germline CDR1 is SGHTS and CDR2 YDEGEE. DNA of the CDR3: TGTGCCAGCAGCTTGGTATCCGTCAACAATGAAAAACTGTTTTTT. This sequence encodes CASSLVSVNNEKLFF. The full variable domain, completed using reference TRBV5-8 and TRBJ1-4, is EAGVTQSPTHLIKTRGQQATLRCSPISGHTSVYWYQQALGLGLQFLLWYDEGEERNRGNFPPRFSGRQFPNYSSELNVNALELEDSALYLCASSLVSVNNEKLFFGSGTQLSVL.

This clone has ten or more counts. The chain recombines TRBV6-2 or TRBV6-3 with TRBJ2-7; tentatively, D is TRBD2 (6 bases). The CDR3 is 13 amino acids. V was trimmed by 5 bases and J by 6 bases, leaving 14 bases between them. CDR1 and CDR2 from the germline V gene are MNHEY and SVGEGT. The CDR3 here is CASSLASGVEQYF. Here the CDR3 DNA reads TGTGCCAGCAGTCTCGCCTCGGGGGTCGAGCAGTACTTC.

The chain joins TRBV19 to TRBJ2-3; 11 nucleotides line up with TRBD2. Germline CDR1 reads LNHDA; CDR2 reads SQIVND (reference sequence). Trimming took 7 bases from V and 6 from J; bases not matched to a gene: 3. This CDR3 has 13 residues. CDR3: CASTLAGVDTQYF. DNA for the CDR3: TGTGCCAGTACACTAGCGGGGGTGGATACGCAGTATTTT.

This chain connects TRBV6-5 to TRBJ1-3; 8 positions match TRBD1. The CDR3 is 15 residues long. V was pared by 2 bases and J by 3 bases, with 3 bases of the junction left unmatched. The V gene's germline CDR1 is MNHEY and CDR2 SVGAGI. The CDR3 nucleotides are TGTGCCAGCAGTTACGACAGGGGTCGTGGAAACACCATATATTTT. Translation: CASSYDRGRGNTIYF.

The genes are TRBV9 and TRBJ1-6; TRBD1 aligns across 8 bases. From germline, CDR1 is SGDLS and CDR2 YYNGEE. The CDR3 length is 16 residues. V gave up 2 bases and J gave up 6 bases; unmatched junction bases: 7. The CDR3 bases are TGTGCCAGCAGCGTCCGTCTTGACAGGGGTAATTCACCCCTCCACTTT. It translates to CASSVRLDRGNSPLHF.

This CDR3 is CASSPTGQPLAEAFF. DNA for the CDR3: TGTGCCAGCAGTCCTACGGGACAGCCATTGGCAGAAGCTTTCTTT. The chain recombines TRBV6-5 with TRBJ1-1; the match to TRBD1 covers 7 bases. CDR1 and CDR2 from the germline V gene are MNHEY and SVGAGI. V trimming: 5 bases; J trimming: 8 bases; junction bases outside the gene matches: 14. This CDR3 region has 15 residues.

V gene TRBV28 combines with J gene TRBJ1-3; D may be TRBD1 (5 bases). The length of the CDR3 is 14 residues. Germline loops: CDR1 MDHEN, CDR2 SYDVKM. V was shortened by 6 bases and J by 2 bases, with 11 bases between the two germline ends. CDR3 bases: TGTGCCAGCAGGCTCGGGACCGCTGGAAACACCATATATTTT. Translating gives CASRLGTAGNTIYF.

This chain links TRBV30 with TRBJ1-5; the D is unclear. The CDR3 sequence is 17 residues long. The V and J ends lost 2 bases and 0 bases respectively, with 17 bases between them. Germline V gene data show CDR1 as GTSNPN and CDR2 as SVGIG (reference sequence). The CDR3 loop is CAWSHQTALTSNQPQHF. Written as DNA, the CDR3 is TGTGCCTGGAGTCACCAGACGGCATTGACTAGCAATCAGCCCCAGCATTTT.

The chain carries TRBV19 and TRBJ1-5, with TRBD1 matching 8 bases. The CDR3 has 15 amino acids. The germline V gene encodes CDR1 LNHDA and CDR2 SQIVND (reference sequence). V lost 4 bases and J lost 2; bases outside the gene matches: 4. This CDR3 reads CASSRQGNGNQPQHF. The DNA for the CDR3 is TGTGCCAGTAGTAGACAGGGGAACGGCAATCAGCCCCAGCATTTT.

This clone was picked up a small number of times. For the CDR3, the DNA is TGTGCCTGCAACAGGGACAGACCCTATGGCTACACCTTC. This sequence encodes CACNRDRPYGYTF. This chain links TRBV30 with TRBJ1-2; 7 bases map to TRBD1. After removal of 6 bases from V and 4 bases from J, the junction contained 8 bases not matched to a gene. CDR3 length equals 13 residues. The V gene's germline CDR1 is GTSNPN and CDR2 SVGIG (reference sequence).

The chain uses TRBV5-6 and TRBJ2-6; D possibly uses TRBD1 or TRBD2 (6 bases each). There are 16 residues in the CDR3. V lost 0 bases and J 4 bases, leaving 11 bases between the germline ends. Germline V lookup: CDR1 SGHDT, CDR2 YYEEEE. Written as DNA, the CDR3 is TGTGCCAGCAGCTTGGGGGGGGCCTCAGGGGCCAACGTCCTGACTTTC. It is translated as CASSLGGASGANVLTF.